This T cell receptor beta chain is from a study of blood T cells in healthy people across ages. On this clonotype itself: Its target is not known.

Together with a sample-barcoded 5' primer, a J-beta primer mix was included in a second PCR lasting roughly 6 to 12 cycles. Carrying 12 random nucleotides, a template-switch adaptor labeled each individual cDNA molecule. Every sample produced at least 2.5 million CDR3-containing paired-end reads. TCRdb processed the 5' RACE reads anew with MiXCR; each CDR3 protein has one entry. Here the sample spans some 900,000 distinct CDR3 sequences, around 49% being singletons. Germline assignment: CDR1 SGHVS and CDR2 FQNEAQ. The CDR3 is 13 residues long. Between the trimmed V and J ends, which lost 1 base and 4 bases, there was a span of 7 bases. Study-wide results and caveats: Estimated diversity, derived from one million T cells, was regarded as an underestimate.

This TCR was recovered from a man aged 30-40 years in good health. Sequencing was performed on blood. The rearrangement links TRBV7-8 to TRBJ2-5, with D tentatively TRBD1 (5 bases). The CDR3 loop is CASSLEGIETQYF. The CDR3 DNA reads TGTGCCAGCAGCTTAGAGGGGATAGAGACCCAGTACTTC.